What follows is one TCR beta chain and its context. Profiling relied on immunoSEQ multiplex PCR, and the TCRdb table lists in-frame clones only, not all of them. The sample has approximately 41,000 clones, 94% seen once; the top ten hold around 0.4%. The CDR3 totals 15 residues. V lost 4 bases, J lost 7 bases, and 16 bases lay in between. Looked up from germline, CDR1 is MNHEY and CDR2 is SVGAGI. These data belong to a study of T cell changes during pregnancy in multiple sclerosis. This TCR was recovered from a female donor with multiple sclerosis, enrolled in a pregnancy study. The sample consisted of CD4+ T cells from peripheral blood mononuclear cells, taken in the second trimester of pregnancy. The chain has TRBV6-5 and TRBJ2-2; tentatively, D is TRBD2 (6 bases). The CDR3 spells CASSSIGTLGGELFF. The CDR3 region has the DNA TGTGCCAGCAGTTCCATCGGGACTCTGGGCGGGGAGCTGTTTTTT.